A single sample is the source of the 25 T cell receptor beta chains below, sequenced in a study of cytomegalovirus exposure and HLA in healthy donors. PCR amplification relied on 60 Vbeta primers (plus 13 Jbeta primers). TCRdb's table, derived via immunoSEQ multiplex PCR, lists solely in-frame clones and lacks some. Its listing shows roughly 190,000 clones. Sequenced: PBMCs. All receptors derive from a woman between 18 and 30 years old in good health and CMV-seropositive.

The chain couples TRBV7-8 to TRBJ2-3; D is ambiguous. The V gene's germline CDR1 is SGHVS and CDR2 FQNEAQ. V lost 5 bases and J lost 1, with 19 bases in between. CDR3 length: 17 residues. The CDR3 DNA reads TGTGCCAGCAGCCCCCTAGGTAAAGCTCTCGGCACAGATACGCAGTATTTT. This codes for CASSPLGKALGTDTQYF.

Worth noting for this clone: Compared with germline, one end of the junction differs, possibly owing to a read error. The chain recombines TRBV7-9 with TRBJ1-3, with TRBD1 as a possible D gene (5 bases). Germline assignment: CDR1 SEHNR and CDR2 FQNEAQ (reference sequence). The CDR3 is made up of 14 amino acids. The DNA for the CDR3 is TGTGCCAGCGGGACGGGAGGTTCTGGAAACACCGTATATTTT. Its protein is CASGTGGSGNTVYF.

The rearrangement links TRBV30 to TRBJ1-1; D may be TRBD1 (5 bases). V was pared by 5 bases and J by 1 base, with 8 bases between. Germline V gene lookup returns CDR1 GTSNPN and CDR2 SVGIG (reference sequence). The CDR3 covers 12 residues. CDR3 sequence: CAWRGENTEAFF. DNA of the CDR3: TGTGCCTGGCGGGGGGAGAACACTGAAGCTTTCTTT.

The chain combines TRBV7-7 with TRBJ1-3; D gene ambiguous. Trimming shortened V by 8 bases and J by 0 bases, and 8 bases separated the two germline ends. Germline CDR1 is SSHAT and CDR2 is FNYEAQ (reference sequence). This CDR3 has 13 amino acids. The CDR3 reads CASSASSGNTIYF. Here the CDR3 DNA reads TGTGCCAGCTCGGCTAGCTCTGGAAACACCATATATTTT.

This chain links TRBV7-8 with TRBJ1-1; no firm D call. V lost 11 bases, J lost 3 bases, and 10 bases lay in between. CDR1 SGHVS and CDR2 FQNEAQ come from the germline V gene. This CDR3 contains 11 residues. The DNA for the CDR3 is TGTGCCCCGGGAGTCGACACTGAAGCTTTCTTT. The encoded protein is CAPGVDTEAFF.

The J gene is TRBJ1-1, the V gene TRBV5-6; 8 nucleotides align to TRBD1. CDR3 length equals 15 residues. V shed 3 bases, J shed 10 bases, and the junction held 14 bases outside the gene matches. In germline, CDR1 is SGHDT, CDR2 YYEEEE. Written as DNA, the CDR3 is TGTGCCAGCAGCTGGGGGCCCGCGGGACAGGAAAGAGCTTTCTTT. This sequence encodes CASSWGPAGQERAFF.

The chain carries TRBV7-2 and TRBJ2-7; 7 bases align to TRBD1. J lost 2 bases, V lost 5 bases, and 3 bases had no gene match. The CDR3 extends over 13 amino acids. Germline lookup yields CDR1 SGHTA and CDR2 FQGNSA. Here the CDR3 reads CASSAQGAYEQYF. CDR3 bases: TGTGCCAGCAGCGCCCAGGGGGCCTACGAGCAGTACTTC.

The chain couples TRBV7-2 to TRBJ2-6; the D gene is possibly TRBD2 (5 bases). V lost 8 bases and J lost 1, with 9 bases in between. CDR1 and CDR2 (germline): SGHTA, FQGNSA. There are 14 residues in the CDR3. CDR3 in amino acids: CASLTGSGANVLTF. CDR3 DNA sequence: TGTGCCAGCTTAACGGGATCTGGGGCCAACGTCCTGACTTTC.

This chain's CDR3 is CASSSIRQGEAFF. As DNA, the CDR3 is TGTGCCAGCAGTTCTATTCGACAGGGGGAGGCTTTCTTT. The genes are TRBV6-5 and TRBJ1-1, with TRBD1 matching 9 bases. The V gene end was trimmed by 4 bases and the J gene end by 11 bases; junction bases not matched to a gene: 8. CDR3 length: 13 residues. CDR1 is MNHEY, CDR2 SVGAGI, per germline.

The CDR3 DNA is TGTGCCTGGAGTGTAGAGGGCTACGAGCAGTACTTC. It is translated as CAWSVEGYEQYF. The chain couples TRBV30 to TRBJ2-7; possibly TRBD2 for D (5 bases). This CDR3 is 12 amino acids long. Trimming left V 0 bases short and J 3 bases short, with 6 bases between. Germline V CDR1 and CDR2: GTSNPN, SVGIG (reference sequence).

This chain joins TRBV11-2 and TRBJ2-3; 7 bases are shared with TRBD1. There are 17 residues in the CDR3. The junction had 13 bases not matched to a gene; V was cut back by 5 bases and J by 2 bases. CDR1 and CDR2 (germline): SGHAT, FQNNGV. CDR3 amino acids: CASSPRGLRLYTDTQYF. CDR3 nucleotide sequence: TGTGCCAGCAGCCCAAGGGGGCTGAGACTGTACACAGATACGCAGTATTTT.

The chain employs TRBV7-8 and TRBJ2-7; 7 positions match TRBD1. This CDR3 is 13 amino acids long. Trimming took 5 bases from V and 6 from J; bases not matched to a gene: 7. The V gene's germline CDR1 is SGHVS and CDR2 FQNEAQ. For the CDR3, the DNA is TGTGCCAGCAGCACGACAGGGTTCGGCGAGCAGTACTTC. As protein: CASSTTGFGEQYF.

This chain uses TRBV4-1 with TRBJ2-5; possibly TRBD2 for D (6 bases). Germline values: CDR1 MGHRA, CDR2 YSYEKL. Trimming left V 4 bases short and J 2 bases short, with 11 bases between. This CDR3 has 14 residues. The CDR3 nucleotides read TGCGCCAGCAGCCGACTAGTCCTACAAGAGACCCAGTACTTC. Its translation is CASSRLVLQETQYF.

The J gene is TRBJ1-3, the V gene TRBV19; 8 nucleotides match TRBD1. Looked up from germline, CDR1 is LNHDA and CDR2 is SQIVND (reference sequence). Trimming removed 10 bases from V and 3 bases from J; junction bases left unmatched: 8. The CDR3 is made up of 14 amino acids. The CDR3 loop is CANPDRGVGNTIYF. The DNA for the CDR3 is TGTGCCAACCCCGACAGGGGAGTTGGAAACACCATATATTTT.

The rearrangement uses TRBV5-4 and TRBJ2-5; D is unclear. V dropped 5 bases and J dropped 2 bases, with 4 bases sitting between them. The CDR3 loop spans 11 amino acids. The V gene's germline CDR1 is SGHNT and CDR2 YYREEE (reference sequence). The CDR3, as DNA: TGTGCCAGCAGTAAACAAGAGACCCAGTACTTC. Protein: CASSKQETQYF.

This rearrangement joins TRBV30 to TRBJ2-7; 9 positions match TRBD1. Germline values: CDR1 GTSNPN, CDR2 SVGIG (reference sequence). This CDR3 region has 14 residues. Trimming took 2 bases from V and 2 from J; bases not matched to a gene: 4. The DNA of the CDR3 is TGTGCCTGGAGTTCGGACAGGGGAACCTACGAGCAGTACTTC. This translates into CAWSSDRGTYEQYF.

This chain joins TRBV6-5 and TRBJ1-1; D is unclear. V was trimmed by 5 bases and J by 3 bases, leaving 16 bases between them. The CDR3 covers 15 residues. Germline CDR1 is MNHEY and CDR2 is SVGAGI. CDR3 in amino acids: CASSKGRRRDTEAFF. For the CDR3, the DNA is TGTGCCAGCAGTAAAGGACGCCGGAGGGACACTGAAGCTTTCTTT.

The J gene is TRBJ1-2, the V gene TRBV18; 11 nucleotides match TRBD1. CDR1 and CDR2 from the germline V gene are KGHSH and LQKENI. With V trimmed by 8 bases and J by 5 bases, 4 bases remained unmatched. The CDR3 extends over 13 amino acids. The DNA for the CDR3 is TGTGCCAGCGGGACAGGGGGAAATTATGGCTACACCTTC. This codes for CASGTGGNYGYTF.

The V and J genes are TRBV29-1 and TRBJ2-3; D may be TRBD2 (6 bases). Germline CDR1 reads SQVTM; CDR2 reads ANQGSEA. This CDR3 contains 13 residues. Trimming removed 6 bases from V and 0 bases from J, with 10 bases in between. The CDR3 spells CSVLSGSTDTQYF. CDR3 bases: TGCAGCGTCCTTAGCGGAAGCACAGATACGCAGTATTTT.

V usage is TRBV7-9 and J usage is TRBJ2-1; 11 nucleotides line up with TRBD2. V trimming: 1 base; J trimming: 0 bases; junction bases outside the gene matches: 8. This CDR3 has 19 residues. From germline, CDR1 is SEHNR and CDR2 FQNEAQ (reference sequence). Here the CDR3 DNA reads TGTGCCAGCAGCTTAGGAGGACTAGCGGGTAGCCGCTCCTACAATGAGCAGTTCTTC. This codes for CASSLGGLAGSRSYNEQFF. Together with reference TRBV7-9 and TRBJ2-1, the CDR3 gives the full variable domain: DTGVSQNPRHKITKRGQNVTFRCDPISEHNRLYWYRQTLGQGPEFLTYFQNEAQLEKSRLLSDRFSAERPKGSFSTLEIQRTEQGDSAMYLCASSLGGLAGSRSYNEQFFGPGTRLTVL.

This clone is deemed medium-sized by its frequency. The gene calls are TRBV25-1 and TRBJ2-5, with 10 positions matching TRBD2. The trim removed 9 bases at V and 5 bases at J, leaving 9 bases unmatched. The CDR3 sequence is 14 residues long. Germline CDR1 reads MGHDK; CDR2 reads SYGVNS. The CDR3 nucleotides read TGTGCCAGTGCAAGCGGGAGGGCCGTGGAGACCCAGTACTTC. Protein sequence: CASASGRAVETQYF.

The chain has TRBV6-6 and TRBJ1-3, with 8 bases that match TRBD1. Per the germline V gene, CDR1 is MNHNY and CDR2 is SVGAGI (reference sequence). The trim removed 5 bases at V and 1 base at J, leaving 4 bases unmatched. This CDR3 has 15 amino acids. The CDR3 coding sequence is TGTGCCAGCAGTCCCACAGGGGGATCTGGAAACACCATATATTTT. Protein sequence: CASSPTGGSGNTIYF.

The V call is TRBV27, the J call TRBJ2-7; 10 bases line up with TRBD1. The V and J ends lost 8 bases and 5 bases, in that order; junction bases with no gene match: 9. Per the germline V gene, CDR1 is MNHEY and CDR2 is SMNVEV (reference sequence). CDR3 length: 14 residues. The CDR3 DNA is TGTGCCAGCGGCCAGGGGACAGGGGTCCACGAGCAGTACTTC. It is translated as CASGQGTGVHEQYF.

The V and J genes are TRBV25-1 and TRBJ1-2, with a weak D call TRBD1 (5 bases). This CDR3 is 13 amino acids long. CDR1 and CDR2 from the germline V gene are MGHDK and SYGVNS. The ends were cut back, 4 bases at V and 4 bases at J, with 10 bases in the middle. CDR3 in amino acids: CASSAQVSYGYTF. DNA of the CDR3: TGTGCCAGCAGTGCACAGGTTTCCTATGGCTACACCTTC.

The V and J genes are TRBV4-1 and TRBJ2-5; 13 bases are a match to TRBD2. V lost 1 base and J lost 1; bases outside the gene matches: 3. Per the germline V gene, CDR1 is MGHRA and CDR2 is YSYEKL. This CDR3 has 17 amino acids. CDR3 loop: CASSQGTSGGRQETQYF. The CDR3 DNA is TGCGCCAGCAGCCAAGGGACTAGCGGGGGACGCCAAGAGACCCAGTACTTC.